The present TCR beta chain was sequenced within a study of control samples from healthy donors and cancer patients. The CDR3 covers 14 residues. Trimming removed 2 bases at V and 6 bases at J, with 12 bases between. Germline CDR1 and CDR2: SGHNT and YYREEE (reference sequence). TCRdb keeps only in-frame clones here, not all; method: immunoSEQ multiplex PCR. This sample yields 80,000 or so clones, of which roughly 92% are seen a single time; around 6.4% belongs to the top ten. Sequencing input: blood. V gene TRBV5-4 combines with J gene TRBJ2-4; a possible D gene is TRBD2 (5 bases). This TCR was sampled from a woman aged 35 to 49 in good health. This CDR3 is CASSFLADGNIQYF. The DNA of the CDR3 is TGTGCCAGCAGCTTCCTAGCTGATGGAAACATTCAGTACTTC.